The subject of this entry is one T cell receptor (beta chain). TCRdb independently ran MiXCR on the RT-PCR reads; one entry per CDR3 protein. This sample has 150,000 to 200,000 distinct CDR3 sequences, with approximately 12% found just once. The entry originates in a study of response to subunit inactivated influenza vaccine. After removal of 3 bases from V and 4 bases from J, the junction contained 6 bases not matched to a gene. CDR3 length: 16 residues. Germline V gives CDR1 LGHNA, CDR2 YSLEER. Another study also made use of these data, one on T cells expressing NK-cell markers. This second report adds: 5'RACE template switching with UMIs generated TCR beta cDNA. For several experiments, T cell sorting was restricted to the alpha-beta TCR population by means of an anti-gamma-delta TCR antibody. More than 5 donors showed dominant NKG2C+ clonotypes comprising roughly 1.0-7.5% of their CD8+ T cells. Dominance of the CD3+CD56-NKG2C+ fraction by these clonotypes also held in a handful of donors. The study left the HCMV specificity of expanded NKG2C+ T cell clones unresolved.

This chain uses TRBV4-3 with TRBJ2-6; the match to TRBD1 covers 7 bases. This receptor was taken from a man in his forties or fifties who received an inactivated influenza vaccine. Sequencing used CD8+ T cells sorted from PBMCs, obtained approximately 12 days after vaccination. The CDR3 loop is CASSQATGSGANVLTF. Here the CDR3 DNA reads TGCGCCAGCAGCCAGGCGACAGGGTCCGGGGCCAACGTCCTGACTTTC.